Listed below are T cell receptor beta chains from one sample, sequenced in a study of T cell repertoires in cytomegalovirus infection. TCRdb analysed the reads with MiXCR anew, one entry per CDR3 protein. The data hold approximately 500,000 distinct CDR3 sequences, with approximately 10% observed a single time. The sequenced sample consisted of PBMCs. The receptors here all came from a human donor in good health (CMV status not recorded). Some clones in this sample may be carry-over from other donors' samples. CDR3s include the opening cysteine and the closing phenylalanine or tryptophan. The order of the fields is V gene, D gene, J gene, clone size, CDR3 protein, CDR3 DNA. The D gene is left open where the match is weak. Clone sizes are given selectively: once, few, many, or a class where the clone is expanded.

>TRBV2|-|TRBJ2-7|many
CASSDPRASYEQYF
TGTGCCAGCAGCGATCCCCGGGCCTCCTACGAGCAGTACTTC
>TRBV11-2|TRBD1|TRBJ2-1|many
CASSLDPRGRGQFF
TGTGCCAGCAGCTTAGACCCCAGGGGGCGAGGGCAGTTCTTC
>TRBV5-1|-|TRBJ1-4|-
CASSLGVTVDEKLFF
TGCGCCAGCAGCTTGGGGGTGACGGTCGATGAAAAACTGTTTTTT
>TRBV2|-|TRBJ1-1|-
CASIRTVNTEAFF
TGTGCCAGCATTCGGACGGTGAACACTGAAGCTTTCTTT
>TRBV27|-|TRBJ2-7|-
CASSLVEGDFFYEQYF
TGTGCCAGCAGTCTAGTAGAAGGGGATTTTTTCTACGAGCAGTACTTC
>TRBV20-1|TRBD2|TRBJ2-2|many
CSARDRSGRAWELFF
TGCAGTGCTAGAGATCGGAGCGGGAGGGCCTGGGAGCTGTTTTTT
>TRBV27|-|TRBJ1-5|many
CASSSTRPSGNQPQHF
TGTGCCAGCAGTTCGACCCGGCCCTCGGGCAATCAGCCCCAGCATTTT
>TRBV12-3/TRBV12-4|-|TRBJ2-3|many
CASSFNRAYTDTQYF
TGTGCCAGCAGTTTTAATCGGGCCTACACAGATACGCAGTATTTT
>TRBV7-2|TRBD2|TRBJ2-7|many
CASSLALAASYEQYF
TGTGCCAGCAGCTTAGCGCTAGCGGCCTCCTACGAGCAGTACTTC
>TRBV25-1|-|TRBJ1-1|-
CASGGPGFDTEAFF
TGTGCCAGCGGGGGACCGGGATTTGACACTGAAGCTTTCTTT
>TRBV15|TRBD2|TRBJ2-3|-
CATSREQMGLAAEDTQYF
TGTGCCACCAGCAGAGAGCAAATGGGACTAGCGGCCGAAGATACGCAGTATTTT
>TRBV20-1|-|TRBJ1-1|few
CSAGGDAEAFF
TGCAGTGCTGGGGGGGATGCTGAAGCTTTCTTT
>TRBV7-2|-|TRBJ2-1|many
CASSFTGTNYNEQFF
TGTGCCAGCAGCTTTACAGGGACCAACTACAATGAGCAGTTCTTC
>TRBV12-3/TRBV12-4|-|TRBJ1-1|many
CASSPDPPGLAEAFF
TGTGCCAGCAGTCCGGACCCCCCCGGGCTGGCTGAAGCTTTCTTT
>TRBV7-2|-|TRBJ2-7|many
CASSLRASSYEQYF
TGTGCCAGCAGCTTAAGGGCGAGCTCCTACGAGCAGTACTTC
>TRBV7-2|-|TRBJ1-1|many
CASSLAGAKNTEAFF
TGTGCCAGCAGCTTAGCGGGGGCAAAAAACACTGAAGCTTTCTTT
>TRBV10-3|-|TRBJ2-3|many
CAISESGRGASDTQYF
TGTGCCATCAGTGAGTCTGGCAGGGGAGCCTCAGATACGCAGTATTTT
>TRBV29-1|TRBD2|TRBJ2-3|few
CSGLTSGRADTQYF
TGCAGCGGTCTGACTAGCGGGAGGGCAGATACGCAGTATTTT
>TRBV20-1|-|TRBJ2-5|few
CSEEGEETQYF
TGCAGTGAGGAAGGGGAAGAGACCCAGTACTTC
>TRBV19|-|TRBJ1-1|few
CASSISARSLTEAFF
TGTGCCAGTAGTATATCGGCGCGATCCCTCACTGAAGCTTTCTTT
>TRBV6-1|TRBD1|TRBJ1-3|many
CAIRQGSGNTIYF
TGTGCCATCCGACAGGGGTCGGGAAACACCATATATTTT
>TRBV19|TRBD1|TRBJ2-4|-
CASSRRGDRGRGKNIQYF
TGTGCCAGTAGTAGAAGGGGGGACAGGGGGCGAGGCAAAAACATTCAGTACTTC
>TRBV28|-|TRBJ2-2|many
CASSLVDIGELFF
TGTGCCAGCAGTTTGGTTGATATCGGGGAGCTGTTTTTT
>TRBV5-6|-|TRBJ2-5|many
CASSWPDGSETQYF
TGTGCCAGCAGCTGGCCCGACGGATCAGAGACCCAGTACTTC
>TRBV30|-|TRBJ2-1|few
CAWSVFASGAYNEQFF
TGTGCCTGGAGTGTATTCGCTAGTGGGGCCTACAATGAGCAGTTCTTC
>TRBV4-2|-|TRBJ2-1|-
CASSQAKANEQFF
TGTGCCAGCAGCCAAGCCAAAGCTAATGAGCAGTTCTTC
>TRBV28|TRBD1|TRBJ2-5|many
CASSFQTGSRETQYF
TGTGCCAGCAGTTTCCAGACAGGGTCTCGAGAGACCCAGTACTTC
>TRBV29-1|-|TRBJ2-2|-
CSVTDLRGEAGELFF
TGCAGCGTTACGGACCTCAGGGGGGAGGCCGGGGAGCTGTTTTTT
>TRBV29-1|TRBD2|TRBJ2-1|-
CSSGLAGAGNEQFF
TGCAGCTCGGGACTAGCGGGGGCGGGGAATGAGCAGTTCTTC